Presented here are 29 T cell receptor beta chains from one specimen sequenced in a study of blood T cell repertoires in COVID-19. TCRdb's table, derived via immunoSEQ multiplex PCR, lists solely in-frame clones and lacks some. Of some 190,000 clones in the sample, roughly 84% were seen once. Sequenced: peripheral blood. Receptors were obtained from a woman older than 75 with active or convalescent COVID-19.

This sequence joins TRBV7-9 and TRBJ1-2; possible D gene TRBD1, 5 bases. CDR3 size: 13 residues. Trimming left V 2 bases short and J 7 bases short, with 11 bases between. Germline lookup yields CDR1 SEHNR and CDR2 FQNEAQ (reference sequence). CDR3 amino acids: CASSLIQGSGYTF. The CDR3 DNA is TGTGCCAGCAGCTTAATCCAGGGTAGTGGCTACACCTTC. Looking up the rest from reference TRBV7-9 and TRBJ1-2 gives the full variable domain: DTGVSQNPRHKITKRGQNVTFRCDPISEHNRLYWYRQTLGQGPEFLTYFQNEAQLEKSRLLSDRFSAERPKGSFSTLEIQRTEQGDSAMYLCASSLIQGSGYTFGSGTRLTVV.

CDR3 residues: CASSMTDISGNTIYF. For the CDR3, the DNA is TGTGCCAGCAGCATGACCGACATCTCTGGAAACACCATATATTTT. The gene calls are TRBV2 and TRBJ1-3; unclear D gene. Trimming pared 6 bases from V and 0 bases from J, leaving 12 bases between. This CDR3 has 15 residues. The germline CDR1 and CDR2 sequences are SNHLY and FYNNEI. The entire variable domain, with the rest obtained from reference TRBV2 and TRBJ1-3, is as follows: EPEVTQTPSHQVTQMGQEVILRCVPISNHLYFYWYRQILGQKVEFLVSFYNNEISEKSEIFDDQFSVERPDGSNFTLKIRSTKLEDSAMYFCASSMTDISGNTIYFGEGSWLTVV.

J is TRBJ2-2 and V is TRBV6-6, with 8 bases lining up with TRBD1. The CDR3 spans 16 residues. V lost 6 bases, J lost 4 bases, and 10 bases stayed unmatched. Germline lookup yields CDR1 MNHNY and CDR2 SVGAGI (reference sequence). The chain's CDR3 is CASRENTGGTTGELFF. In DNA, the CDR3 is TGTGCCAGCAGAGAAAATACAGGGGGTACCACCGGGGAGCTGTTTTTT.

The chain joins TRBV3-1 (or the pseudogene TRBV3-2) to TRBJ2-1; D gene unclear. V shed 4 bases and J shed 5 bases, with 9 bases lying between them. CDR3 length equals 13 residues. CDR1 is LGHDT, CDR2 YNNKEL, per germline (reference sequence). CDR3 DNA: TGTGCCAGCAGCCTCTATTCTAACAATGAGCAGTTCTTC. Translating gives CASSLYSNNEQFF.

This clone was recorded only once. V gene TRBV30 combines with J gene TRBJ1-2, with D possibly being TRBD1 (6 bases). The V gene lost 4 bases and the J gene lost 3 bases, with 15 bases spanning the gap. In germline, CDR1 is GTSNPN, CDR2 SVGIG (reference sequence). The CDR3 extends over 14 amino acids. The CDR3 DNA sequence: TGTGCCTGGACCTCGGACAGCGGGGACTATGGCTACACCTTC. It yields the protein CAWTSDSGDYGYTF.

This clone was detected once. The same CDR3 arises from other DNA sequences in this sample as well. The chain uses TRBV18 and TRBJ2-7, with 7 bases that match TRBD1. The CDR3 sequence is 12 residues long. Per germline, CDR1 KGHSH and CDR2 LQKENI. V was pared by 6 bases and J by 4 bases, with 3 bases of the junction left unmatched. The CDR3 DNA reads as TGTGCCAGCTCCTTACAGGGGTACGAGCAGTACTTC. This sequence encodes CASSLQGYEQYF. Together with reference TRBV18 and TRBJ2-7, the CDR3 gives the full variable domain: NAGVMQNPRHLVRRRGQEARLRCSPMKGHSHVYWYRQLPEEGLKFMVYLQKENIIDESGMPKERFSAEFPKEGPSILRIQQVVRGDSAAYFCASSLQGYEQYFGPGTRLTVT.

The chain links TRBV5-4 to TRBJ2-3; TRBD2 matches 10 bases. Germline loops: CDR1 SGHNT, CDR2 YYREEE (reference sequence). Trimming took 4 bases from V and 6 from J; bases not matched to a gene: 11. The CDR3 spans 16 residues. The CDR3 DNA follows: TGTGCCAGCAGCCCCAGGGCTAGCGGGAGTGTGGATACGCAGTATTTT. As protein: CASSPRASGSVDTQYF.

V usage is TRBV7-3 and J usage is TRBJ1-2; the match to TRBD1 covers 8 bases. Germline loops: CDR1 SGHTA, CDR2 FQGTGA. This CDR3 region has 13 residues. V trimming: 4 bases; J trimming: 3 bases; junction bases outside the gene matches: 1. The CDR3 DNA is TGTGCCAGCAGCTCAGGGGGCTACTATGGCTACACCTTC. This encodes CASSSGGYYGYTF.

V gene TRBV18 combines with J gene TRBJ2-2, with D hard to call. Germline CDR1 is KGHSH and CDR2 is LQKENI. V shed 0 bases and J shed 5 bases, with 13 bases lying between them. This CDR3 has 16 residues. The CDR3 is CASSPPTRSETGELFF. The CDR3, as DNA: TGTGCCAGCTCACCACCTACCCGGTCTGAGACCGGGGAGCTGTTTTTT.

The rearrangement links TRBV5-1 to TRBJ2-2, with D maybe TRBD1 (5 bases). V lost 4 bases, J lost 6 bases, and 13 bases lay in between. Germline values: CDR1 SGHRS, CDR2 YFSETQ. CDR3 size: 14 residues. The CDR3, as DNA: TGCGCCAGCAGCATGACAGAGAATCCCGGGGAGCTGTTTTTT. It codes for CASSMTENPGELFF.

The chain combines TRBV15 with TRBJ2-2; no reliable D call. Germline V gene lookup returns CDR1 LNHNV and CDR2 YYDKDF (reference sequence). The CDR3 contains 15 residues. The V end was cut by 0 bases, the J end by 5 bases, with 10 bases between. The CDR3 is CATSRDPLSTGELFF. CDR3 nucleotide sequence: TGTGCCACCAGCAGAGATCCCCTCTCGACCGGGGAGCTGTTTTTT.

This clone has just a few counts. The gene calls are TRBV5-4 and TRBJ2-1; TRBD2 matches 12 bases. This CDR3 has 15 residues. The V gene's germline CDR1 is SGHNT and CDR2 YYREEE (reference sequence). Trimming took 3 bases from V and 7 from J; bases not matched to a gene: 5. DNA of the CDR3: TGTGCCAGCAGCTCCCTAGCGGGAGGGCTTAATGAGCAGTTCTTC. It specifies CASSSLAGGLNEQFF.

The CDR3 here is CASSFGRPISAFF. The CDR3 DNA follows: TGTGCCAGCAGTTTTGGCAGGCCCATCTCCGCTTTCTTT. The gene calls are TRBV12-3 or TRBV12-4 and TRBJ1-1; D unresolved. The CDR3 is made up of 13 amino acids. With 3 bases removed from V and 11 bases from J, the gap between germline ends came to 16 bases.

This chain connects TRBV2 to TRBJ1-5; D remains ambiguous. V shed 6 bases and J shed 4 bases, with 16 bases lying between them. Germline CDR1 is SNHLY and CDR2 is FYNNEI. The CDR3 has 15 residues. The CDR3 is CASRTDVMRNQPQHF. In DNA form, the CDR3 reads TGTGCCAGCAGAACAGACGTTATGAGAAATCAGCCCCAGCATTTT.

The V gene is TRBV12-3 or TRBV12-4, the J gene TRBJ2-7, with unresolved D. The CDR3 extends over 12 amino acids. Trimming shortened V by 6 bases and J by 2 bases, and 8 bases separated the two germline ends. The CDR3 coding sequence is TGTGCCAGCAGGCCCGACACCTACGAGCAGTACTTC. Protein sequence: CASRPDTYEQYF.

This clone showed up just once. This rearrangement joins TRBV20-1 to TRBJ2-5; perhaps TRBD2 as D (7 bases). In germline, CDR1 is DFQATT, CDR2 SNEGSKA (reference sequence). Trimming pared 3 bases from V and 1 base from J, leaving 15 bases between. The CDR3 runs 15 residues. DNA of the CDR3: TGCAGTGCTAGTGGAGGGAGGGGGTTCCAAGAGACCCAGTACTTC. It encodes CSASGGRGFQETQYF.

The V gene is TRBV28, the J gene TRBJ2-2; tentative D call: TRBD1 (6 bases). This CDR3 spans 16 amino acids. Trimming stripped 5 bases from V and 2 bases from J, with 15 bases between. Germline V gene data show CDR1 as MDHEN and CDR2 as SYDVKM. CDR3 in amino acids: CASSHLRDTNTGELFF. The CDR3 nucleotides read TGTGCCAGCAGTCACCTCCGGGACACTAACACCGGGGAGCTGTTTTTT.

This chain connects TRBV4-2 to TRBJ1-4; D is perhaps TRBD1 (5 bases). Trimming removed 2 bases at V and 7 bases at J, with 17 bases between. The germline V gene encodes CDR1 LGHNA and CDR2 YNFKEQ. The CDR3 totals 16 residues. CDR3 region: CASSQNGGFKGEKLFF. For the CDR3, the DNA is TGTGCCAGCAGCCAAAACGGGGGGTTCAAGGGTGAAAAACTGTTTTTT.

This sequence joins TRBV7-3 and TRBJ2-1, with D perhaps TRBD2 (5 bases). The CDR3 extends over 14 amino acids. The germline V and J ends were trimmed by 5 bases and 2 bases, with 10 bases remaining between them. The germline V gene encodes CDR1 SGHTA and CDR2 FQGTGA. CDR3 sequence reads: CASSPDSAYNEQFF. CDR3 in DNA: TGTGCCAGCAGCCCTGATAGCGCCTACAATGAGCAGTTCTTC.

The chain links TRBV18 to TRBJ2-1; TRBD2 is a possible D gene (6 bases). Trimming removed 2 bases at V and 7 bases at J, with 12 bases between. Germline CDR1 and CDR2: KGHSH and LQKENI. The CDR3 sequence is 14 residues long. CDR3: CASSPGGLGNEQFF. The CDR3 DNA is TGTGCCAGCTCACCAGGGGGACTGGGGAATGAGCAGTTCTTC. Complete variable domain (other parts from reference TRBV18 and TRBJ2-1): NAGVMQNPRHLVRRRGQEARLRCSPMKGHSHVYWYRQLPEEGLKFMVYLQKENIIDESGMPKERFSAEFPKEGPSILRIQQVVRGDSAAYFCASSPGGLGNEQFFGPGTRLTVL.

The genes are TRBV12-3 or TRBV12-4 and TRBJ1-1, with a tentative D call TRBD1 (5 bases). This CDR3 has 12 amino acids. Trimming took 8 bases from V and 5 from J, leaving 12 bases between them. This CDR3 reads CASSQGGTEAFF. Written as DNA, the CDR3 is TGTGCCAGCTCTCAGGGAGGGACTGAAGCTTTCTTT.

The rearrangement links TRBV7-6 to TRBJ2-7, with D tentatively TRBD1 (5 bases). This CDR3 has 15 residues. Germline V lookup: CDR1 SGHVS, CDR2 FNYEAQ. Trimming pared 0 bases from V and 2 bases from J, leaving 11 bases between. CDR3 DNA: TGTGCCAGCAGCTTAGCCGACGGACAAACCTACGAGCAGTACTTC. Its protein product is CASSLADGQTYEQYF.

The V call is TRBV5-1, the J call TRBJ2-1; tentatively, D is TRBD2 (6 bases). This CDR3 is 13 amino acids long. Trimming stripped 0 bases from V and 9 bases from J, with 10 bases between. Germline lookup yields CDR1 SGHRS and CDR2 YFSETQ. The CDR3 spells CASSLGRETEQFF. The CDR3 DNA is TGCGCCAGCAGCTTGGGACGGGAGACTGAGCAGTTCTTC.

V is TRBV5-5 and J is TRBJ1-6; D is ambiguous. Trimming left V 1 base short and J 9 bases short, with 8 bases between. The CDR3 covers 13 residues. Per the germline V gene, CDR1 is SGHKS and CDR2 is YYEKEE (reference sequence). The CDR3 reads CASSLSPGSPLHF. In nucleotides, the CDR3 is TGTGCCAGCAGCTTGTCTCCGGGTTCACCCCTCCACTTT.

The chain uses TRBV5-4 and TRBJ1-2; 7 bases line up with TRBD1. The CDR3 length is 13 residues. The ends lost 5 bases at V and 4 bases at J; junction bases unmatched: 5. Per germline, CDR1 SGHNT and CDR2 YYREEE (reference sequence). DNA for the CDR3: TGTGCCAGCAGGCCGACAGGGCTCTATGGCTACACCTTC. This sequence encodes CASRPTGLYGYTF.

V and J are TRBV21-1 and TRBJ2-5; TRBD1 was called by the table and not checked on the DNA. TRBV21-1 is a documented pseudogene. The CDR3 extends over 12 amino acids. Here the CDR3 reads CASVTDQETQYF. The CDR3 DNA is TGTGCCAGCGTGACAGATCAAGAGACCCAGTACTTC.

The chain uses TRBV21-1 and TRBJ1-5; the table's D gene call, TRBD1, was not cross checked with the DNA. TRBV21-1 is assigned pseudogene status. The CDR3 length is 14 residues. CDR3 sequence: CASSKRGTAWPQHF. In DNA, the CDR3 is TGTGCCAGCAGCAAACGGGGGACAGCATGGCCCCAGCATTTT.

V is TRBV5-1 and J is TRBJ2-5; a weak D match, TRBD2 (5 bases). The germline V gene encodes CDR1 SGHRS and CDR2 YFSETQ. This CDR3 has 13 amino acids. Trimming shortened V by 7 bases and J by 2 bases, and 12 bases separated the two germline ends. CDR3 amino acids: CASREGSQETQYF. CDR3 nucleotide sequence: TGCGCCAGCCGAGAGGGTTCTCAAGAGACCCAGTACTTC.

The chain employs TRBV7-9 and TRBJ2-7; 9 bases match TRBD1. This CDR3 contains 15 residues. In germline, CDR1 is SEHNR, CDR2 FQNEAQ (reference sequence). With 5 bases clipped from V and 5 bases from J, the junction kept 10 bases outside the gene matches. CDR3 nucleotide sequence: TGTGCCAGCAGCCGGGGACAGGGAACAGGCGACGAGCAGTACTTC. The encoded protein is CASSRGQGTGDEQYF.